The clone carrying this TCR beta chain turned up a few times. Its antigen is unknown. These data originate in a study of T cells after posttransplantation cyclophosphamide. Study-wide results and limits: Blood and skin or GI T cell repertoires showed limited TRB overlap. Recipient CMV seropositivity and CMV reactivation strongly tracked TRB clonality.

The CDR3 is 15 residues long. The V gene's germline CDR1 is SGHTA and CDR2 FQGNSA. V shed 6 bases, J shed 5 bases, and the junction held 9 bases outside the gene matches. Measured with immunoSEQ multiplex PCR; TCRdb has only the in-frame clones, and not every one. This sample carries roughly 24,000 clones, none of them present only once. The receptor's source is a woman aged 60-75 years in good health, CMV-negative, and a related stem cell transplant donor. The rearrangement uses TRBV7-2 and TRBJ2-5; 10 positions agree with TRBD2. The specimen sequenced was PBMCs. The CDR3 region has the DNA TGTGCCAGCAGAAATAGCGGGGGGAGTTGGGAGACCCAGTACTTC. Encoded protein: CASRNSGGSWETQYF.